Listed below are T cell receptor beta chains from one sample, sequenced in a study of T cell responses to AZD1222 COVID-19 vaccine. Sequencing used immunoSEQ multiplex PCR; TCRdb keeps in-frame clones, though not all of them. The table lists around 120,000 clones, approximately 88% of them singletons. Sequences were derived from peripheral blood, sampled on day 0 of MenACWY control vaccination. These receptors were collected from an adult in good health. The CDR3 runs from the conserved cysteine through the conserved F or W. Each record gives: CDR3 protein, J gene, V gene.

CASSVTPGPPTEQYF TRBJ2-7 TRBV9
CASSSRTRQETQYF TRBJ2-5 TRBV18
CASSFFSGSGLSSYNEQFF TRBJ2-1 TRBV28
CASSVLTSATNEKLFF TRBJ1-4 TRBV6-1
CASSLRQGTYEQYF TRBJ2-7 TRBV28
CASSLGNRGGAETQYF TRBJ2-5 TRBV28
CASTGQTNQPQHF TRBJ1-5 TRBV28
CSVADRGLGYTF TRBJ1-2 TRBV29-1
CASSSPPREGRYGYTF TRBJ1-2 TRBV7-9
CASSLDRAVLSGYGYTF TRBJ1-2 TRBV18
CASSSPGLGGRQPQHF TRBJ1-5 TRBV28
CASSLYVQGEGTEAFF TRBJ1-1 TRBV7-3
CASSLRTYSNQPQHF TRBJ1-5 TRBV5-6
CAWSPGTGYTDTQYF TRBJ2-3 TRBV30
CASSFIGQGRYEQYF TRBJ2-7 TRBV28
CASSWDYEQYF TRBJ2-7 TRBV5-5